This TCR beta chain was sequenced during a study of blood T cell repertoires in COVID-19. The CDR3 runs 15 residues. CDR1 SGHRS and CDR2 YFSETQ come from the germline V gene. V dropped 3 bases and J dropped 0 bases, with 11 bases sitting between them. In the source study's methods: Amplification with reference gene primers provided the estimates of nucleated cell counts. Data came from immunoSEQ multiplex PCR; TCRdb stores just in-frame clones and leaves some out. The V and J calls and the clone size are those of that table, but D and trimming were determined from the DNA. The top ten hold approximately 18% of the sample, which has about 98,000 clones, over 80% seen once.

The clonotype was recovered from a man at least 80 years old with acute or convalescent COVID-19. Sample: peripheral blood. The chain has TRBV5-1 and TRBJ2-3; tentative D call: TRBD2 (6 bases). CDR3 region: CASSWERGSTDTQYF. The CDR3 DNA sequence: TGCGCCAGCAGCTGGGAACGGGGGAGCACAGATACGCAGTATTTT.